A single sample is the source of the 19 T cell receptor beta chains below, sequenced in a study of early T cells in non-severe SARS-CoV-2 infection (dated by TCRdb to the early 2020s). Libraries were prepared through 5' RACE. The instrument was a NextSeq 500. In-frame beta chains were kept once TCRdb had trimmed the public reads at Q25 with fastp and called clones with MiXCR. Every entry covers one CDR3 protein and lists the most common genes and DNA from its rows. The sample contains roughly 70,000 distinct CDR3 sequences, approximately 13% of them found a single time. Of the sample, almost 8.5% falls within the top ten clones. What was sequenced was whole blood. The receptors were sampled from an adult who was a healthcare worker with PCR-confirmed SARS-CoV-2 infection or an uninfected control (not recorded which).

This clonotype was seen repeatedly, ten times or more. This rearrangement joins TRBV6-2 or TRBV6-3 to TRBJ2-3; 10 positions agree with TRBD2. The V segment lost 6 bases and the J segment 4 bases; nucleotides outside the gene matches: 10. The CDR3 consists of 16 residues. CDR1 MNHEY and CDR2 SVGEGT come from the germline V gene. Here the CDR3 reads CASSRIAGGFSDTQYF. CDR3 bases: TGTGCCAGCAGCCGCATAGCGGGAGGCTTTTCAGATACGCAGTATTTT.

This clonotype appeared a few times. J is TRBJ2-7 and V is TRBV4-3; D unresolved. Per the germline V gene, CDR1 is LGHNA and CDR2 is YSLEER. Trimming removed 0 bases at V and 1 base at J, with 10 bases between. The CDR3 contains 15 residues. The CDR3 protein is CASSQDISDSYEQYF. The CDR3, as DNA: TGCGCCAGCAGCCAAGATATCAGCGATTCCTACGAGCAGTACTTC.

There are a few counts of this clonotype. The genes are TRBV6-6 and TRBJ1-5; perhaps TRBD1 as D (5 bases). This CDR3 has 16 residues. V was pared by 0 bases and J by 2 bases, with 11 bases between. Germline V gives CDR1 MNHNY, CDR2 SVGAGI (reference sequence). The CDR3 reads CASSYSLGAGNQPQHF. The CDR3 coding sequence is TGTGCCAGCAGTTACTCTTTAGGGGCAGGCAATCAGCCCCAGCATTTT.

This clonotype was detected only a few times. The chain combines TRBV29-1 with TRBJ2-5; 8 bases are a match to TRBD2. The CDR3 contains 13 residues. With V trimmed by 5 bases and J by 2 bases, 4 bases remained unmatched. The V gene's germline CDR1 is SQVTM and CDR2 ANQGSEA. CDR3 amino acids: CSVQLAVQETQYF. The CDR3 bases are TGCAGCGTTCAACTAGCGGTGCAAGAGACCCAGTACTTC.

There are a few counts of this clonotype. This rearrangement joins TRBV5-4 to TRBJ1-3, with D possibly TRBD1 on 6 matching bases. Germline V gene sequence: CDR1 SGHNT, CDR2 YYREEE (reference sequence). The CDR3 consists of 18 residues. V lost 4 bases and J lost 0, with 20 bases in between. The CDR3 region has the DNA TGTGCCAGCAGCCCGGGGGCCTCCGGCAGATACTCTGGAAACACCATATATTTT. This encodes CASSPGASGRYSGNTIYF. Full variable domain (remainder filled in from reference TRBV5-4 and TRBJ1-3): ETGVTQSPTHLIKTRGQQVTLRCSSQSGHNTVSWYQQALGQGPQFIFQYYREEENGRGNFPPRFSGLQFPNYSSELNVNALELDDSALYLCASSPGASGRYSGNTIYFGEGSWLTVV.

This sequence joins TRBV2 and TRBJ2-1; D is undetermined. The CDR3 extends over 12 amino acids. From germline, CDR1 is SNHLY and CDR2 FYNNEI. V shed 6 bases and J shed 6 bases, with 9 bases lying between them. The CDR3 region has the DNA TGTGCCAGCAGGCGACTTACCAATGAGCAGTTCTTC. It is translated as CASRRLTNEQFF.

In this sample, this clonotype turned up a few times. V gene TRBV29-1 combines with J gene TRBJ1-3, with D perhaps TRBD1 (5 bases). Germline V CDR1 and CDR2: SQVTM, ANQGSEA. The CDR3 spans 14 residues. Trimming left V 6 bases short and J 0 bases short, with 12 bases between. The CDR3 region is CSVAMGVSGNTIYF. CDR3 DNA: TGCAGCGTCGCCATGGGGGTCTCTGGAAACACCATATATTTT.

The chain is built from TRBV11-3 and TRBJ1-1; D call uncertain. Trimming left V 4 bases short and J 3 bases short, with 9 bases between. CDR3 length equals 13 residues. Germline V gene data show CDR1 as SGHNT and CDR2 as YENEEA. The CDR3 is CASSSGPYTEAFF. CDR3 nucleotides: TGTGCCAGCAGCTCCGGACCTTACACTGAAGCTTTCTTT.

This clonotype was detected a few times. The chain has TRBV10-1 and TRBJ1-1; 9 bases align to TRBD1. Germline values: CDR1 WNHNN, CDR2 SYGVQD (reference sequence). J gave up 1 base and V 6 bases, and 3 bases lay outside the gene matches. The CDR3 contains 14 residues. CDR3 in DNA: TGCGCCAGCAGCCGGGACAGGGCGAACACTGAAGCTTTCTTT. Protein sequence: CASSRDRANTEAFF.

This clonotype has only a few counts. The V and J genes are TRBV28 and TRBJ1-1; possible D gene TRBD1, 5 bases. Trimming took 4 bases from V and 3 from J, leaving 18 bases between them. The CDR3 is 16 residues long. Germline CDR1 reads MDHEN; CDR2 reads SYDVKM. The CDR3 bases are TGTGCCAGCAGTTCGACAAAGGGGAGGGGTTACACTGAAGCTTTCTTT. Protein product: CASSSTKGRGYTEAFF.

This clonotype was counted only a few times. The chain has TRBV28 and TRBJ1-2, with 8 bases matching TRBD1. V was pared by 6 bases and J by 8 bases, with 2 bases of the junction left unmatched. The CDR3 is 11 amino acids. CDR1 is MDHEN and CDR2 is SYDVKM in the germline V gene. CDR3 DNA sequence: TGTGCCAGCAGGGACAGGGTCGGCTACACCTTC. This codes for CASRDRVGYTF.

This clonotype appeared a few times. The chain recombines TRBV6-4 with TRBJ2-3; 9 bases align to TRBD2. With V trimmed by 2 bases and J by 4 bases, 4 bases remained unmatched. CDR1 MRHNA and CDR2 SNTAGT come from the germline V gene. The CDR3 sequence is 15 residues long. In nucleotides, the CDR3 is TGTGCCAGCAGTGACCTGGCGGGAGGGCCAGATACGCAGTATTTT. It yields the protein CASSDLAGGPDTQYF.

In its sample, this clonotype was seen a few times. The chain employs TRBV3-1 and TRBJ2-2; D is unresolved. The V and J ends lost 3 bases and 6 bases respectively, with 8 bases between them. CDR3 size: 13 residues. Per the germline V gene, CDR1 is LGHDT and CDR2 is YNNKEL (reference sequence). Written as DNA, the CDR3 is TGTGCCAGCAGCCAGACACCCCCCGGGGAGCTGTTTTTT. Translated: CASSQTPPGELFF.

The genes are TRBV29-1 and TRBJ2-2; no clear D gene. Trimming removed 5 bases from V and 7 bases from J, with 8 bases in between. The length of the CDR3 is 11 residues. Germline V gene lookup returns CDR1 SQVTM and CDR2 ANQGSEA. This CDR3 is CSVKTIGELFF. The CDR3 DNA reads TGCAGCGTTAAAACTATCGGGGAGCTGTTTTTT.

The rearrangement links TRBV29-1 to TRBJ2-7; D unclear. Trimming stripped 6 bases from V and 6 bases from J, with 18 bases between. The CDR3 covers 13 residues. Germline CDR1 SQVTM, CDR2 ANQGSEA. In DNA form, the CDR3 reads TGCAGCGTGGAGAAGGGTAGGAGCCTCGAGCAGTACTTC. It is translated as CSVEKGRSLEQYF.

The sample holds many counts of this clonotype. V usage is TRBV6-2 or TRBV6-3 and J usage is TRBJ2-5; no reliable D call. Looked up from germline, CDR1 is MNHEY and CDR2 is SVGEGT. The CDR3 contains 18 residues. V lost 6 bases, J lost 5 bases, and 28 bases lay in between. The CDR3 DNA reads TGTGCCAGCAGCCCCCTAATTGTGGGAATTTCTGCAGAGGAGACCCAGTACTTC. This gives the protein CASSPLIVGISAEETQYF.

This clonotype was counted many times. The CDR3 loop is CAWSVAGQPGNTIYF. The DNA for the CDR3 is TGTGCCTGGAGTGTAGCGGGACAGCCTGGAAACACCATATATTTT. The rearrangement links TRBV30 to TRBJ1-3; 7 bases match TRBD1. This CDR3 region has 15 residues. Germline V lookup: CDR1 GTSNPN, CDR2 SVGIG (reference sequence). V lost 0 bases to trimming and J lost 2 bases; unmatched junction nucleotides: 4.

This clonotype was detected ten times or more. The CDR3 reads CSSGWGGGAFF. DNA of the CDR3: TGCAGCTCCGGATGGGGTGGAGGAGCTTTCTTT. The chain couples TRBV29-1 to TRBJ1-1; D unresolved. Between the trimmed V and J ends, which lost 8 bases and 10 bases, there was a span of 17 bases. The CDR3 consists of 11 residues. Germline CDR1 and CDR2: SQVTM and ANQGSEA.

This clonotype was counted a few times. The chain uses TRBV19 and TRBJ1-5, with D possibly TRBD1 on 6 matching bases. Germline CDR1 and CDR2: LNHDA and SQIVND (reference sequence). CDR3 length: 16 amino acids. V was clipped by 4 bases and J by 6 bases, with 19 bases between them. The CDR3 protein is CASSTPFSRGGQPQHF. DNA of the CDR3: TGTGCCAGTAGTACCCCCTTTTCCAGGGGAGGTCAGCCCCAGCATTTT.